The 10 T cell receptor beta chains presented below share a single source sample, sequenced in a study of tumor and adjacent non-tumor tissue in lung cancer. This sample's RNA came from whole unsorted tissue. The normal lung tissue was taken more than 3 cm from the tumor edge. Three rounds of nested PCR, following a modified ARM-PCR protocol, produced the TCRbeta library. MiXCR, applied by TCRdb to the multiplex PCR reads, yields one record per CDR3 protein. The profile shows about 43,000 distinct CDR3 sequences, 60% of them singletons. Material for sequencing was distant non-tumor lung tissue. The origin of the receptors is a man aged 50 to 59 with non-small cell lung cancer.

As for this clonotype: Being one base from a much bigger clone, this may be a read error. J is TRBJ2-5 and V is TRBV20-1; D unresolved. CDR3 length: 13 amino acids. CDR1 DFQATT and CDR2 SNEGSKA come from the germline V gene (reference sequence). V gave up 6 bases and J gave up 4 bases, with 15 bases separating them. The CDR3: CSAPAVGTETQYF. The CDR3 DNA reads TGCAGTGCCCCCGCCGTGGGAACAGAGACCCAGTACTTC.

For this clonotype: A read error may account for a junction end that differs from germline. The rearrangement joins TRBV11-2 to TRBJ1-6; 7 bases align to TRBD1. CDR3 size: 15 residues. Germline-derived CDR1 and CDR2 are SGHAT and FQNNGV. The CDR3: CASSPGQRENSPLHF. The CDR3 DNA is TGTGCTAGCAGCCCGGGACAGAGGGAAAATTCACCCCTCCACTTT.

As to this clonotype: Germline and junction disagree at one end, which may indicate a read error. The rearrangement links TRBV6-1 to TRBJ2-3, with TRBD1 matching over 7 bases. This CDR3 is built from 17 residues. The germline gives CDR1 MNHNS, CDR2 SASEGT. The CDR3 bases are TGTACCAGCAGTGAAGCGCCCGGACAGCACAGGGGCGATACGCAGTATTTT. Translating it yields CTSSEAPGQHRGDTQYF.

With regard to this clonotype: A clone one base away is much larger, so this may be a read error. V usage is TRBV10-3 and J usage is TRBJ2-3; TRBD2 aligns across 7 bases. The germline V gene encodes CDR1 ENHRY and CDR2 SYGVKD. The CDR3 is 12 residues long. J was trimmed by 2 bases and V by 8 bases; bases with no gene match: 1. This CDR3 reads CAIGRVTDTQYF. The CDR3 bases are TGTGCCATCGGGAGGGTCACAGATACGCAGTATTTT.

The CDR3 DNA is TGTGCCAGCAGTTTCCTCTATACCAGGAACAATCAGCCCCAGCATTTT. This translates into CASSFLYTRNNQPQHF. The chain couples TRBV28 to TRBJ1-5; D ambiguous. The germline V gene encodes CDR1 MDHEN and CDR2 SYDVKM. The ends were cut back, 3 bases at V and 3 bases at J, with 15 bases in the middle. The CDR3 is 16 residues long.

This clonotype came up a few times. The chain carries TRBV5-1 and TRBJ1-1; no clear D gene. Looked up from germline, CDR1 is SGHRS and CDR2 is YFSETQ. The CDR3 consists of 16 residues. V dropped 4 bases and J dropped 1 base, with 17 bases sitting between them. The CDR3, as DNA: TGCGCCAGCAGCCCCCAGGTCTTGACGGCGAACACTGAAGCTTTCTTT. It is translated as CASSPQVLTANTEAFF. The complete variable domain, with remaining parts taken from reference TRBV5-1 and TRBJ1-1, reads KAGVTQTPRYLIKTRGQQVTLSCSPISGHRSVSWYQQTPGQGLQFLFEYFSETQRNKGNFPGRFSGRQFSNSRSEMNVSTLELGDSALYLCASSPQVLTANTEAFFGQGTRLTVV.

CDR3 nucleotide sequence: TGTGCCGGCAAAGGAACGGGACAGGGGCCAACGTCGTACTTC. Translating gives CAGKGTGQGPTSYF. The V gene is TRBV12-3 or TRBV12-4, the J gene TRBJ2-7; 10 bases match TRBD1. The CDR3 loop spans 14 amino acids. After removal of 11 bases from V and 12 bases from J, the junction contained 19 bases not matched to a gene.

The chain uses TRBV5-4 and TRBJ1-4, with D uncertain. Germline V gene data show CDR1 as SGHNT and CDR2 as YYREEE (reference sequence). The CDR3 loop spans 13 amino acids. Trimming removed 9 bases at V and 3 bases at J, with 12 bases between. The CDR3 DNA reads TGTGCCATCAACTTGTCCCCTAATGAAAAACTGTTTTTT. Its protein is CAINLSPNEKLFF. Using reference TRBV5-4 and TRBJ1-4 for the parts outside the CDR3, the full variable domain is ETGVTQSPTHLIKTRGQQVTLRCSSQSGHNTVSWYQQALGQGPQFIFQYYREEENGRGNFPPRFSGLQFPNYSSELNVNALELDDSALYLCAINLSPNEKLFFGSGTQLSVL.

Concerning this clonotype: Because the CDR3 is missing its conserved closing phenylalanine or tryptophan, this is likely a read error. The rearrangement joins TRBV28 to TRBJ2-5, with TRBD1 identical over 8 bases. The CDR3 runs 16 residues. The germline gives CDR1 MDHEN, CDR2 SYDVKM. The ends lost 1 base at V and 5 bases at J; junction bases unmatched: 9. The CDR3 protein is CASSLFGQGRAETQYL. The DNA of the CDR3 is TGTGCCAGCAGTTTATTTGGACAGGGTCGAGCGGAGACCCAGTACCTC.

About this clonotype itself: It may be a read error: a sequence one base away is much more abundant. Lacking the conserved final phenylalanine or tryptophan, this CDR3 likely reflects a read error. CDR3 nucleotide sequence: TGCAGTTTCCGGGGCAGTGGGAACATTCAGTACATC. The encoded protein is CSFRGSGNIQYI. The chain couples TRBV20-1 to TRBJ2-4; TRBD1 or TRBD2 may be the D gene (5 bases each). The CDR3 consists of 12 residues. The germline V gene has CDR1 DFQATT and CDR2 SNEGSKA (reference sequence). The V gene lost 8 bases and the J gene lost 7 bases, with 15 bases spanning the gap.